The clone carrying this TCR beta chain came up many times. What it binds is not known. The data derive from a study of CD8 T cells in ankylosing spondylitis. The study, taken as a whole, reports: Seemingly characteristic of ankylosing spondylitis blood was a TCR beta motif consisting of about 8 highly homologous variants. Clones linked to disease were reported to show significant enrichment in matched ankylosing spondylitis synovial fluid. In the blood and synovial fluid of reactive arthritis, some motif variants had been previously reported.

Construction of TCR beta libraries was performed using quantitative 5'-RACE with molecular barcodes. TCRdb recomputed calls from the 5' RACE reads with MiXCR, one row per CDR3 protein. The sample lists about 800,000 distinct CDR3 sequences, roughly 12% occurring once. The ends were cut back, 6 bases at V and 3 bases at J, with 6 bases in the middle. The CDR3 consists of 12 residues. From germline, CDR1 is WNHNN and CDR2 SYGVQD (reference sequence). The clonotype originates from a male donor with ankylosing spondylitis. The chain uses TRBV10-1 and TRBJ2-1; D might be TRBD2 (5 bases). The source material was blood, either unsorted or a sorted T cell fraction (not recorded which). The CDR3 DNA reads as TGCGCCAGCAGGGGAGACTACAATGAGCAGTTCTTC. Amino acid sequence: CASRGDYNEQFF.